These 8 T cell receptor beta chains originate from one sample sequenced in a study of breast tumors, draining lymph nodes, adjacent tissues. Samples came from axillary lymph nodes draining the breast cancer. MiXCR, applied by TCRdb to the multiplex PCR reads, yields one record per CDR3 protein. The table lists under 110,000 distinct CDR3 sequences, roughly 29% of them singletons. The sequenced sample was axillary lymph node tissue. All receptors come from a female donor with breast cancer. Some clones in this sample may be carry-over from other donors' samples.

This clonotype was picked up many times. J is TRBJ2-5 and V is TRBV30; D might be TRBD2 (5 bases). The V gene's germline CDR1 is GTSNPN and CDR2 SVGIG (reference sequence). This CDR3 contains 16 residues. Trimming took off 4 bases at V and 4 bases at J, with 22 bases between the two ends. The CDR3 DNA sequence: TGTGCCTGGACCCCCGGAACGGGAAAGATTGGAGAGACCCAGTACTTC. It yields the protein CAWTPGTGKIGETQYF.

This clonotype appeared many times. This chain links TRBV6-2 or TRBV6-3 with TRBJ2-7; no firm D call. This CDR3 has 14 amino acids. The V gene lost 0 bases and the J gene lost 2 bases, with 8 bases spanning the gap. The germline V gene encodes CDR1 MNHEY and CDR2 SVGEGT. The DNA of the CDR3 is TGTGCCAGCAGTTACTCCGTGGGTACCTACGAGCAGTACTTC. This encodes CASSYSVGTYEQYF.

V gene TRBV19 combines with J gene TRBJ2-7; D is uncertain. Between the trimmed V and J ends, which lost 3 bases and 2 bases, there was a span of 11 bases. From germline, CDR1 is LNHDA and CDR2 SQIVND (reference sequence). This CDR3 spans 14 amino acids. The CDR3 nucleotides read TGTGCCAGTAGTATGGTCCACAGCCCCTACGAGCAGTACTTC. It codes for CASSMVHSPYEQYF.

The genes are TRBV20-1 and TRBJ2-2; TRBD2 matches at 11 bases. J lost 3 bases, V lost 6 bases, and 9 bases had no gene match. There are 16 residues in the CDR3. Looked up from germline, CDR1 is DFQATT and CDR2 is SNEGSKA (reference sequence). CDR3 region: CSAARTSGYDTGELFF. CDR3 nucleotides: TGCAGTGCCGCTAGGACTAGCGGGTACGACACCGGGGAGCTGTTTTTT.

V and J are TRBV19 and TRBJ2-3; 9 nucleotides align to TRBD1. The germline CDR1 and CDR2 sequences are LNHDA and SQIVND (reference sequence). The junction had 9 bases not matched to a gene; V was cut back by 5 bases and J by 0 bases. The CDR3 has 17 amino acids. The DNA of the CDR3 is TGTGCCAGTAGTCCGGGACAGGGTTTCCCCAGCACAGATACGCAGTATTTT. Translation: CASSPGQGFPSTDTQYF.

The sample holds many counts of this clonotype. J is TRBJ1-6 and V is TRBV9, with 7 bases fitting TRBD1. CDR3 length: 17 residues. The germline gives CDR1 SGDLS, CDR2 YYNGEE. Losses at the gene ends were 4 bases for V and 8 bases for J; bases not matched to a gene: 15. This chain's CDR3 is CASSLGQLLLSDSPLHF. Written as DNA, the CDR3 is TGTGCCAGCAGCCTGGGACAGCTATTACTGTCGGATTCACCCCTCCACTTT. The complete variable domain, with remaining parts taken from reference TRBV9 and TRBJ1-6, reads DSGVTQTPKHLITATGQRVTLRCSPRSGDLSVYWYQQSLDQGLQFLIQYYNGEERAKGNILERFSAQQFPDLHSELNLSSLELGDSALYFCASSLGQLLLSDSPLHFGNGTRLTVT.

This clonotype appeared many times. The chain is built from TRBV7-9 and TRBJ2-2; the match to TRBD2 covers 12 bases. The CDR3 contains 18 residues. Germline CDR1 SEHNR, CDR2 FQNEAQ (reference sequence). J was trimmed by 4 bases and V by 5 bases; bases with no gene match: 11. CDR3 in DNA: TGTGCCAGCAGCCTCCGGACTAGCGGGACCTCAGGCACCGGGGAGCTGTTTTTT. Translated, it gives CASSLRTSGTSGTGELFF. The variable domain in full, completed from reference TRBV7-9 and TRBJ2-2, reads DTGVSQNPRHKITKRGQNVTFRCDPISEHNRLYWYRQTLGQGPEFLTYFQNEAQLEKSRLLSDRFSAERPKGSFSTLEIQRTEQGDSAMYLCASSLRTSGTSGTGELFFGEGSRLTVL.

This clonotype has ten or more counts. The rearrangement links TRBV28 to TRBJ2-7; 9 bases are shared with TRBD1. Trimming at V came to 6 bases and at J to 2 bases, leaving 5 bases not matched to a gene. CDR1 MDHEN and CDR2 SYDVKM come from the germline V gene. The CDR3 length is 14 residues. The CDR3 coding sequence is TGTGCCAGCAGGGCCGGGACAGGGCCCTACGAGCAGTACTTC. It specifies CASRAGTGPYEQYF.